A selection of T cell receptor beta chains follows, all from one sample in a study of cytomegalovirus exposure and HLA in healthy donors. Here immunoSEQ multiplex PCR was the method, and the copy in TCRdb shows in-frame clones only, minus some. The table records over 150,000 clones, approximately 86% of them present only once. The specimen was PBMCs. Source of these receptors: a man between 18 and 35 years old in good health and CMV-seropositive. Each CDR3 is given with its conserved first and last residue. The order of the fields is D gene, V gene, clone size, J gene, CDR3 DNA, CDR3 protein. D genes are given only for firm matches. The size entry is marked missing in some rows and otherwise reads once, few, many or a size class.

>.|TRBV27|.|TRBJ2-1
TGTGCCAGCAGTCCCTTCTGGGGGGACTACAATGAGCAGTTCTTC
CASSPFWGDYNEQFF
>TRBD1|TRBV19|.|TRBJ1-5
TGTGCCAGTAGTCTACAAGGGACAGAATCTAATCAGCCCCAGCATTTT
CASSLQGTESNQPQHF
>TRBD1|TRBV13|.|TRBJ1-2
TGTGCCAGCAGCCATGGACAGGACAGCTATGGCTACACCTTC
CASSHGQDSYGYTF
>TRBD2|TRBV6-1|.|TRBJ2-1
TGTGCCAGCAGTGGCCCGGGACTAGCGGGAGGAACCTACAATGAGCAGTTCTTC
CASSGPGLAGGTYNEQFF
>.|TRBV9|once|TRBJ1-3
TGTGCCAGCAGCGTAGGGATGGGCAGCTCTGGAAACACCATATATTTT
CASSVGMGSSGNTIYF
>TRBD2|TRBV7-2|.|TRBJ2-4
TGTGCCAGCAGCCCCCGCCTGACTAGCGGTGTAGCCAAAAACATTCAGTACTTC
CASSPRLTSGVAKNIQYF
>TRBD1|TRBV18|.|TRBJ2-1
TGTGCCAGCTCACCACCGACAGGGTGGCATGAGCAGTTCTTC
CASSPPTGWHEQFF
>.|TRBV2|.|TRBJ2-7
TGTGCCAGCAGTTTCCAAAACAGGGGGGGCGAGCAGCACTTC
CASSFQNRGGEQHF
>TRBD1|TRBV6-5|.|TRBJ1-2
TGTGCCAGCAGCGGGGACAGTCCGAACTATGGCTACACCTTC
CASSGDSPNYGYTF
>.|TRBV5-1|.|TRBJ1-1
TGCGCCAGCAGCCCCGACCTGGGGGGGAGAACTGAAGCTTTCTTT
CASSPDLGGRTEAFF
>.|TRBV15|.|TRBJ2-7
TGTGCCACCAGCAGAGATCAAAGGGGAAACTACGAGCAGTACTTC
CATSRDQRGNYEQYF
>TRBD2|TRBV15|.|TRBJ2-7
TGTGCCACCAGCAGAGGGCTAGCGGAGTACGAGCAGTACTTC
CATSRGLAEYEQYF
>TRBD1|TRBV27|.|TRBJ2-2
TGTGCCAGCAGTTTTAGGACAGGGGAAACCGGGGAGCTGTTTTTT
CASSFRTGETGELFF
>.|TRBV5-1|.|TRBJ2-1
TGCGCCAGCAGCTTGGAGGTCAGGGGAAATGAGCAGTTCTTC
CASSLEVRGNEQFF
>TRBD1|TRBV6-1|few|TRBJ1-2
TGTGCCAGCAGTGGGGACAGGTATGGCTACACCTTC
CASSGDRYGYTF
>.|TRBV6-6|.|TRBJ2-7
TGTGCCAGCAGTTACAGGGGACAAGGGGTCCACGAGCAGTACTTC
CASSYRGQGVHEQYF
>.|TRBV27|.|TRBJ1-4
TGTGCCAGCAGTTTAGTTCAGGGGACTGAAAAACTGTTTTTT
CASSLVQGTEKLFF
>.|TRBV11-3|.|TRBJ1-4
TGTGCCAGCACTCGATACAGAGGGTACGGTGAAAAACTGTTTTTT
CASTRYRGYGEKLFF
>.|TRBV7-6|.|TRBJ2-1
TGTGCCAGCAGCTTCAAGGAAGGACTCTCCTACAATGAGCAGTTCTTC
CASSFKEGLSYNEQFF
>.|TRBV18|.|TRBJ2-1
TGTGCCAGCTCACCACTACGGGACAATGAGCAGTTCTTC
CASSPLRDNEQFF
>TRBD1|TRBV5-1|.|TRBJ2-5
TGCGCCAGCAGCCCCGTAAAGGGCAGGGGGCTAGGGGAGACCCAGTACTTC
CASSPVKGRGLGETQYF
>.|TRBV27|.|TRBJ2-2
TGTGCCAGCAGTGATATAGCGGCCCCGGACACCGGGGAGCTGTTTTTT
CASSDIAAPDTGELFF